The 29 T cell receptor beta chains below all came from one sample that was sequenced in a study of T cells in Graves' hyperthyroidism and ophthalmopathy. The source material, RNA transcripts, was used to amplify TCR beta CDR3 regions. The HTBI primer set served for first-round RT-PCR of the TCR CDR3. TCRdb redid the calling of the multiplex PCR reads with MiXCR, one entry per CDR3 protein. The sample includes more than 100,000 distinct CDR3 sequences, around 50% of them seen just once. Sequencing was done on a sample of blood. The source is a middle-aged man with Graves' hyperthyroidism.

The chain employs TRBV10-2 and TRBJ2-1, with D unclear. Germline V gene lookup returns CDR1 WSHSY and CDR2 SAAADI. V was pared by 3 bases and J by 5 bases, with 8 bases between. This CDR3 contains 13 residues. CDR3 in DNA: TGCGCCAGCAGTGAAACAGCCAACAATGAGCAGTTCTTC. This gives the protein CASSETANNEQFF.

This clonotype was recorded many times. The chain recombines TRBV2 with TRBJ2-7, with 8 bases that match TRBD1. The length of the CDR3 is 19 residues. The V and J ends lost 5 bases and 4 bases, in that order; junction bases with no gene match: 22. The germline gives CDR1 SNHLY, CDR2 FYNNEI. The chain's CDR3 is CASSIPTDPGTGEGYEQYF. Written as DNA, the CDR3 is TGTGCCAGCAGTATACCTACGGATCCCGGGACAGGAGAGGGTTACGAGCAGTACTTC.

Comment on this clonotype: One junction end disagrees with the germline gene, perhaps due to a read error. The CDR3 loop reads CASGETGTNYDQYF. The CDR3 DNA reads TGTGCCAGCGGGGAAACCGGGACTAACTACGATCAGTACTTC. The rearrangement joins TRBV11-2 to TRBJ2-7, with TRBD2 identical over 7 bases. The V gene's germline CDR1 is SGHAT and CDR2 FQNNGV. The CDR3 extends over 14 amino acids. The whole variable domain, remainder taken from reference TRBV11-2 and TRBJ2-7, is EAGVAQSPRYKIIEKRQSVAFWCNPISGHATLYWYQQILGQGPKLLIQFQNNGVVDDSQLPKDRFSAERLKGVDSTLKIQPAKLEDSAVYLCASGETGTNYDQYFGPGTRLTVT.

The chain is built from TRBV5-8 and TRBJ2-3; maybe TRBD2 (6 bases). The germline CDR1 and CDR2 sequences are SGHTS and YDEGEE. The CDR3 contains 14 residues. V was clipped by 4 bases and J by 5 bases, with 14 bases between them. The DNA for the CDR3 is TGTGCCAGCAGCCCTCGACTAGGGAGAGATACGCAGTATTTT. Translation: CASSPRLGRDTQYF.

This clonotype has more than one count but fewer than ten. The rearrangement joins TRBV6-5 to TRBJ2-3; 8 nucleotides match TRBD1. Germline assignment: CDR1 MNHEY and CDR2 SVGAGI. The ends lost 2 bases at V and 4 bases at J; junction bases unmatched: 14. The CDR3 is 18 residues long. The CDR3 protein is CASSYTSRTGRRADTQYF. As DNA, the CDR3 is TGTGCCAGCAGTTACACTTCCCGGACAGGGCGAAGGGCAGATACGCAGTATTTT.

V and J are TRBV7-2 and TRBJ2-5, with D perhaps matching TRBD2 (6 bases). Per germline, CDR1 SGHTA and CDR2 FQGNSA. This CDR3 has 15 amino acids. Trimming removed 1 base from V and 3 bases from J, with 12 bases in between. The CDR3: CASSLVGGREETQYF. CDR3 in DNA: TGTGCCAGCAGCTTAGTGGGGGGAAGGGAAGAGACCCAGTACTTC.

The chain combines TRBV29-1 with TRBJ1-5; possible D gene TRBD1, 6 bases. Germline V gene data show CDR1 as SQVTM and CDR2 as ANQGSEA. This CDR3 has 15 residues. V lost 7 bases, J lost 0 bases, and 16 bases lay in between. CDR3 sequence (DNA): TGCAGCGCCCAGGGGCCTACGTATAGCAATCAGCCCCAGCATTTT. Amino acids: CSAQGPTYSNQPQHF.

A remark on this clonotype: A read error may explain this, as a much larger clone is one base away. This chain connects TRBV6-5 to TRBJ2-2; the D gene is possibly TRBD1 (6 bases). Per the germline V gene, CDR1 is MNHEY and CDR2 is SVGAGI. This CDR3 has 14 amino acids. Trimming pared 6 bases from V and 2 bases from J, leaving 10 bases between. This CDR3 reads CASRAGTNTGELFF. The CDR3 DNA reads as TGTGCCAGCAGAGCCGGGACAAACACCGGGGAGCTGTTTTTT.

This clonotype was detected many times. V is TRBV7-9 and J is TRBJ1-2, with no clear D. Germline CDR1 is SEHNR and CDR2 is FQNEAQ (reference sequence). This CDR3 spans 13 amino acids. V shed 5 bases and J shed 2 bases, with 9 bases lying between them. CDR3 loop: CASSQDGNYGYTF. Here the CDR3 DNA reads TGTGCCAGCAGCCAGGACGGAAACTATGGCTACACCTTC.

In this sample, this clonotype turned up many times. This chain uses TRBV3-2 with TRBJ2-5; the table assigns TRBD2, which was not confirmed against the DNA. TRBV3-2 is marked as a pseudogene. This CDR3 comprises 14 residues. CDR3 nucleotides: TGTGCCAGCAGCGGGGCTAGCGGGTGGGAGACCCAGTACTTC. It translates to CASSGASGWETQYF.

J is TRBJ2-1 and V is TRBV7-3, with 12 positions matching TRBD2. Germline CDR1 SGHTA, CDR2 FQGTGA. V shed 5 bases, J shed 9 bases, and the junction held 8 bases outside the gene matches. The CDR3 extends over 15 amino acids. This chain's CDR3 is CASSQLAGGGFEQFF. The CDR3 DNA sequence: TGTGCCAGCAGCCAACTAGCGGGGGGCGGTTTTGAGCAGTTCTTC.

At least ten counts were recorded for this clonotype. The chain combines TRBV7-9 with TRBJ2-1; D might be TRBD1 (6 bases). This CDR3 is 14 amino acids long. Trimming shortened V by 5 bases and J by 7 bases, and 15 bases separated the two germline ends. CDR1 is SEHNR, CDR2 FQNEAQ, per germline (reference sequence). The CDR3 reads CASSPHSQGNEQFF. The CDR3 DNA sequence: TGTGCCAGCAGCCCCCATTCCCAGGGGAATGAGCAGTTCTTC.

This clonotype occurred many times. V and J are TRBV20-1 and TRBJ1-5; tentatively, D is TRBD1 (6 bases). The CDR3 spans 15 residues. V was clipped by 0 bases and J by 7 bases, with 16 bases between them. Germline V CDR1 and CDR2: DFQATT, SNEGSKA (reference sequence). The CDR3: CSARDQQGFGQPQHF. Here the CDR3 DNA reads TGCAGTGCTAGAGATCAACAGGGCTTCGGGCAGCCCCAGCATTTT.

This clonotype was observed at least ten times. The chain has TRBV2 and TRBJ2-1, with 8 nucleotides matching TRBD2. Germline CDR1 and CDR2: SNHLY and FYNNEI. Losses at the gene ends were 10 bases for V and 9 bases for J; bases not matched to a gene: 8. This CDR3 is 12 amino acids long. The CDR3 loop reads CATIARGGEQFF. The CDR3 region has the DNA TGTGCCACAATTGCCCGGGGGGGTGAGCAGTTCTTC.

As to this clonotype: As the CDR3 is not closed by the conserved phenylalanine or tryptophan, this likely results from a read error. J is TRBJ1-1 and V is TRBV7-3, with 10 bases fitting TRBD1. Trimming cost V 4 bases and J 6 bases; bases outside gene matches: 2. The CDR3 covers 13 residues. Germline V gene data show CDR1 as SGHTA and CDR2 as FQGTGA. Here the CDR3 DNA reads TGTGCCAGCAGCTGGACAGGGGGATCTGAAGCTTTCCTT. It translates to CASSWTGGSEAFL.

The sample holds many counts of this clonotype. The CDR3 spells CASSTTVNTEAFF. CDR3 DNA: TGTGCCAGCAGTACCACGGTGAACACTGAAGCTTTCTTT. The chain couples TRBV6-6 to TRBJ1-1; D is unclear. From germline, CDR1 is MNHNY and CDR2 SVGAGI (reference sequence). V lost 5 bases and J 0 bases, leaving 7 bases between the germline ends. This CDR3 region has 13 residues.

This clonotype has at least ten counts. This chain joins TRBV9 and TRBJ2-1, with D perhaps TRBD1 (6 bases). This CDR3 has 17 residues. Germline assignment: CDR1 SGDLS and CDR2 YYNGEE. V lost 0 bases to trimming and J lost 6 bases, with 19 bases between them. Written as DNA, the CDR3 is TGTGCCAGCAGCGTAGGGGCGAACGGGATGGGGGCCAATGAGCAGTTCTTC. Encoded protein: CASSVGANGMGANEQFF.

This clonotype was seen many times. This sequence joins TRBV5-1 and TRBJ1-5; D is uncertain. V lost 5 bases to trimming and J lost 3 bases, with 21 bases between them. The CDR3 is 17 amino acids. Germline CDR1 is SGHRS and CDR2 is YFSETQ. CDR3 protein: CASSFPSRWGSNQPQHF. The CDR3 DNA sequence: TGCGCCAGCAGTTTTCCCTCTAGATGGGGTTCCAATCAGCCCCAGCATTTT.

This clonotype was counted many times. V usage is TRBV6-5 and J usage is TRBJ1-5, with D hard to call. In germline, CDR1 is MNHEY, CDR2 SVGAGI. The CDR3 consists of 15 residues. The ends were cut back, 10 bases at V and 0 bases at J, with 16 bases in the middle. The CDR3 DNA sequence: TGTGCCACCGCCCCCCCGGGGATTAGCAATCAGCCCCAGCATTTT. Protein: CATAPPGISNQPQHF.

The rearrangement joins TRBV5-4 to TRBJ2-4; 9 positions match TRBD2. The trim removed 4 bases at V and 9 bases at J, leaving 11 bases unmatched. This CDR3 comprises 15 residues. Germline CDR1 is SGHNT and CDR2 is YYREEE (reference sequence). The CDR3 is CASSPAAGGPGIQYF. CDR3 nucleotides: TGTGCCAGCAGCCCGGCGGCGGGAGGGCCGGGCATTCAGTACTTC.

This clonotype was seen a single time. The V gene is TRBV6-5, the J gene TRBJ2-5; 9 bases are shared with TRBD1. CDR1 and CDR2 from the germline V gene are MNHEY and SVGAGI. This CDR3 comprises 17 residues. After removal of 0 bases from V and 5 bases from J, the junction contained 10 bases not matched to a gene. The CDR3 region has the DNA TGTGCCAGCAGTTACTCGATGGTAGGACAGGGGAGGGAGACCCAGTACTTC. It is translated as CASSYSMVGQGRETQYF.

At least ten counts were recorded for this clonotype. This rearrangement joins TRBV9 to TRBJ2-7; 9 bases align to TRBD2. Germline lookup yields CDR1 SGDLS and CDR2 YYNGEE. After removal of 5 bases from V and 5 bases from J, the junction contained 8 bases not matched to a gene. The CDR3 extends over 14 amino acids. The CDR3: CASSLKAGGHEQYF. The CDR3 nucleotides read TGTGCCAGCAGTTTAAAAGCGGGAGGCCACGAGCAGTACTTC.

There are many counts of this clonotype. This chain uses TRBV7-2 with TRBJ2-7; a possible D gene is TRBD1 (5 bases). Germline V gene data show CDR1 as SGHTA and CDR2 as FQGNSA. V was cut by 5 bases and J by 3 bases, with 17 bases left in between. The CDR3 is 15 amino acids. The CDR3 region has the DNA TGTGCCAGCAGCCCCCAAGGCCAGGGCCGCTACGAGCAGTACTTC. It specifies CASSPQGQGRYEQYF. The full variable domain, in which reference TRBV7-2 and TRBJ2-7 provide the parts outside the CDR3, is GAGVSQSPSNKVTEKGKDVELRCDPISGHTALYWYRQSLGQGLEFLIYFQGNSAPDKSGLPSDRFSAERTGGSVSTLTIQRTQQEDSAVYLCASSPQGQGRYEQYFGPGTRLTVT.

The CDR3 loop is CASSMGLAGGVLGNEQFF. CDR3 DNA: TGTGCCAGTAGTATGGGACTAGCGGGTGGTGTGTTGGGCAATGAGCAGTTCTTC. The chain has TRBV19 and TRBJ2-1, with 12 bases that match TRBD2. CDR3 length equals 18 residues. J gave up 6 bases and V 3 bases, and 12 bases lay outside the gene matches. The germline V gene encodes CDR1 LNHDA and CDR2 SQIVND (reference sequence). The full variable domain, completed using reference TRBV19 and TRBJ2-1, is DGGITQSPKYLFRKEGQNVTLSCEQNLNHDAMYWYRQDPGQGLRLIYYSQIVNDFQKGDIAEGYSVSREKKESFPLTVTSAQKNPTAFYLCASSMGLAGGVLGNEQFFGPGTRLTVL.

The sample holds many counts of this clonotype. The rearrangement links TRBV5-8 to TRBJ1-1; 8 bases match TRBD1. The CDR3 contains 13 residues. Germline CDR1 reads SGHTS; CDR2 reads YDEGEE. V gave up 4 bases and J gave up 4 bases; unmatched junction bases: 3. The CDR3 protein is CASSTTGGTEAFF. Here the CDR3 DNA reads TGTGCCAGCAGCACCACAGGGGGCACTGAAGCTTTCTTT. Complete variable domain (other parts from reference TRBV5-8 and TRBJ1-1): EAGVTQSPTHLIKTRGQQATLRCSPISGHTSVYWYQQALGLGLQFLLWYDEGEERNRGNFPPRFSGRQFPNYSSELNVNALELEDSALYLCASSTTGGTEAFFGQGTRLTVV.

This clonotype was seen repeatedly, ten times or more. The chain has TRBV2 and TRBJ2-3; 13 bases map to TRBD2. There are 18 residues in the CDR3. The junction had 5 bases not matched to a gene; V was cut back by 2 bases and J by 0 bases. Germline CDR1 reads SNHLY; CDR2 reads FYNNEI. CDR3 nucleotide sequence: TGTGCCAGCAGTGAATTACTAGCGGGGGGGGCTAGCACAGATACGCAGTATTTT. Translation: CASSELLAGGASTDTQYF.

This clonotype was recorded at least ten times. This chain connects TRBV5-1 to TRBJ2-7; 10 bases line up with TRBD2. V dropped 2 bases and J dropped 10; count of bases not matched to a gene: 9. This CDR3 is built from 14 residues. Germline V gene sequence: CDR1 SGHRS, CDR2 YFSETQ. The CDR3 nucleotides are TGCGCCAGCAGCTTAGGATCAGCGGGAGGGCAACAGTACTTC. Encoded protein: CASSLGSAGGQQYF.

V usage is TRBV29-1 and J usage is TRBJ2-7; D remains unclear. Germline V CDR1 and CDR2: SQVTM, ANQGSEA. V was trimmed by 4 bases and J by 6 bases, leaving 7 bases between them. The CDR3 totals 10 residues. The chain's CDR3 is CSVVAVEQYF. For the CDR3, the DNA is TGCAGCGTTGTTGCGGTCGAGCAGTACTTC.

The sample holds many counts of this clonotype. The J gene is TRBJ1-3, the V gene TRBV6-5; TRBD1 matches 9 bases. CDR1 is MNHEY and CDR2 is SVGAGI in the germline V gene. J lost 1 base, V lost 2 bases, and 0 bases had no gene match. CDR3 size: 15 residues. The CDR3, as DNA: TGTGCCAGCAGTTACGGGACAGGGTCTGGAAACACCATATATTTT. Translating it yields CASSYGTGSGNTIYF.